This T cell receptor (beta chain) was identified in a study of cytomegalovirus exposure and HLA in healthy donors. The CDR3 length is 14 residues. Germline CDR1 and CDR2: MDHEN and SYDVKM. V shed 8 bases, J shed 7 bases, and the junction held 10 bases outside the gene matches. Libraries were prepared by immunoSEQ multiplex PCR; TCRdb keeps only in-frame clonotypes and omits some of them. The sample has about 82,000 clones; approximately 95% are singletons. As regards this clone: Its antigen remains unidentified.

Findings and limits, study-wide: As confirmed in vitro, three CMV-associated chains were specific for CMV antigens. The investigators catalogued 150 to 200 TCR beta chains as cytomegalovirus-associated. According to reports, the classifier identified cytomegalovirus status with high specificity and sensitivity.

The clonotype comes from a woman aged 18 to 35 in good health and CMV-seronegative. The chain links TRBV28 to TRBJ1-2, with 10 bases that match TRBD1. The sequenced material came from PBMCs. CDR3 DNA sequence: TGTGCCAGCGCATCCGAGGGACAGGGGTTTGGCTACACCTTC. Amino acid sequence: CASASEGQGFGYTF.